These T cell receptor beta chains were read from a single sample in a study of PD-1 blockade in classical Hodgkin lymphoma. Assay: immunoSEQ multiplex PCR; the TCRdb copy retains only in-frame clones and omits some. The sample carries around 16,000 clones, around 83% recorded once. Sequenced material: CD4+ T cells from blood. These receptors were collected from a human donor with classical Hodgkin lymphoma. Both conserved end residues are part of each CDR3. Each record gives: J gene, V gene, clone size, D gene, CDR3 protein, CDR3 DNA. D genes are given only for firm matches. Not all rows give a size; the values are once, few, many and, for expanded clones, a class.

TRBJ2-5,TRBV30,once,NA,CAWSDLGLAGAQYF,TGTGCCTGGAGTGACCTTGGCCTGGCAGGGGCCCAGTACTTC
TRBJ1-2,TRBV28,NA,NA,CASSNLGYGYTF,TGTGCCAGCAGTAATTTGGGCTATGGCTACACCTTC
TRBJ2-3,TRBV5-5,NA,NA,CASSLARAGRDTQYF,TGTGCCAGCAGCTTGGCCAGGGCAGGGAGGGATACGCAGTATTTT
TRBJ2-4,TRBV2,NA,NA,CASTIQGIAKNIQYF,TGTGCCAGCACTATACAGGGAATAGCCAAAAACATTCAGTACTTC
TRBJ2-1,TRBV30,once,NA,CAWSVTGYNEQFF,TGTGCCTGGAGTGTAACCGGCTACAATGAGCAGTTCTTC
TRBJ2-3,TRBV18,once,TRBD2,CASVLAGPTDTQYF,TGTGCCAGCGTCCTAGCGGGGCCCACAGATACGCAGTATTTT
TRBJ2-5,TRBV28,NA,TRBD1,CASRIQGPQETQYF,TGTGCCAGCAGAATACAGGGGCCCCAAGAGACCCAGTACTTC
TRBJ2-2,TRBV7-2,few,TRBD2,CASSHGGRALGELFF,TGTGCCAGCAGCCATGGGGGGAGGGCCCTCGGGGAGCTGTTTTTT
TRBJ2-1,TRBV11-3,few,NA,CASSSGGREWAEQFF,TGTGCCAGCAGCTCGGGGGGCAGGGAGTGGGCTGAGCAGTTCTTC
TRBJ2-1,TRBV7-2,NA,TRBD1,CASSKGQGAGNEQFF,TGTGCCAGCAGCAAGGGACAGGGGGCGGGTAATGAGCAGTTCTTC
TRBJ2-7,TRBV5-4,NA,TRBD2,CASSLERGPYEQYF,TGTGCCAGCAGCTTGGAGCGGGGCCCCTACGAGCAGTACTTC
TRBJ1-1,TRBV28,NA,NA,CASVGYTEAFF,TGTGCCAGCGTGGGCTACACTGAAGCTTTCTTT
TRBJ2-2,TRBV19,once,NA,CASSLQGGRTGELFF,TGTGCCAGTAGTCTTCAGGGGGGACGCACCGGGGAGCTGTTTTTT
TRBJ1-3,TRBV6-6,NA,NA,CASTAQPGNTIYF,TGTGCCAGCACAGCACAACCTGGAAACACCATATATTTT
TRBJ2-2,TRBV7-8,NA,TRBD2,CASSFKTSGAQTGELFF,TGTGCCAGCAGCTTTAAGACTAGCGGTGCTCAGACCGGGGAGCTGTTTTTT
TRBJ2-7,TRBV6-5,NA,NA,CASSPPKGVGEQYF,TGTGCCAGCAGCCCCCCCAAGGGCGTGGGCGAGCAGTACTTC
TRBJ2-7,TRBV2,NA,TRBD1,CASSPGQGTYEQYF,TGTGCCAGCAGCCCGGGACAGGGTACCTACGAGCAGTACTTC
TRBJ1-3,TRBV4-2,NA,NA,CASSQDQRNTIYF,TGTGCCAGCAGCCAAGACCAGAGAAACACCATATATTTT
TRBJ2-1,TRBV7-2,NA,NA,CASSLGTSKQFF,TGTGCCAGCAGCTTAGGGACGTCCAAGCAGTTCTTC
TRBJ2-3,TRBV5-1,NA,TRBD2,CASSGGVSSGVSTDTQYF,TGCGCCAGCAGCGGAGGGGTATCTAGCGGAGTTAGCACAGATACGCAGTATTTT
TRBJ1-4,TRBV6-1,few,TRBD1,CASSMTGTGYEKLFF,TGTGCCAGCAGTATGACCGGGACAGGGTACGAAAAACTGTTTTTT
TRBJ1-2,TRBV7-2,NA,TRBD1,CASSLGVGQPYGYTF,TGTGCCAGCAGCTTAGGAGTGGGACAGCCCTATGGCTACACCTTC
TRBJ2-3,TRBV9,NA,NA,CASSVYPPSGVLTDTQYF,TGTGCCAGCAGCGTCTACCCGCCGTCGGGGGTATTAACAGATACGCAGTATTTT
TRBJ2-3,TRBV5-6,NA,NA,CASSRAPSVDTQYF,TGTGCCAGCAGCCGAGCCCCTAGCGTAGATACGCAGTATTTT
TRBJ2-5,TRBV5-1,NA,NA,CASSIGDLQETQYF,TGCGCCAGCAGCATAGGGGATCTCCAAGAGACCCAGTACTTC
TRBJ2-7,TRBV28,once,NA,CASSLNGGQYEQYF,TGTGCCAGCAGTTTAAACGGAGGGCAATACGAGCAGTACTTC
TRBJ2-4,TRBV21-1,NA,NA,CASSKAGEGRDIQYF,TGTGCCAGCAGCAAAGCTGGAGAAGGGAGGGACATTCAGTACTTC
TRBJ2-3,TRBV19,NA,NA,CASSFSPSTDTQYF,TGTGCCAGTAGTTTCTCTCCTAGCACAGATACGCAGTATTTT
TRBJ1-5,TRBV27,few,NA,CASSFREGGPQHF,TGTGCCAGCAGTTTCCGGGAGGGTGGGCCCCAGCATTTT
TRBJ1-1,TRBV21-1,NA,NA,CASSPSGQGKTFF,TGTGCCAGCAGCCCTTCGGGACAGGGGAAGACTTTCTTT
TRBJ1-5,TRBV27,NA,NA,CASSLSVGQPQHF,TGTGCCAGCAGTTTATCTGTAGGGCAGCCCCAGCATTTT
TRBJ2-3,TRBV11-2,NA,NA,CASSLSGGGPSTDTQYF,TGTGCCAGCAGCTTGTCAGGGGGGGGCCCGAGCACAGATACGCAGTATTTT
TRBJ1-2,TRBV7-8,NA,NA,CASSQNRSPYGYTF,TGTGCCAGCAGCCAGAACAGATCGCCCTATGGCTACACCTTC
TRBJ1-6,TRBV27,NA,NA,CASRGQGSAYNSPLHF,TGTGCCAGCAGGGGACAAGGCAGTGCCTATAATTCACCCCTCCACTTT
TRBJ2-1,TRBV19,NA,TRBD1,CASSFQGAPRNEQFF,TGTGCCAGTAGTTTCCAGGGGGCACCCCGCAATGAGCAGTTCTTC
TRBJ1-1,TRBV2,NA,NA,CASKEGLVGANAEAFF,TGTGCCAGCAAGGAGGGCCTAGTGGGGGCCAACGCTGAAGCTTTCTTT
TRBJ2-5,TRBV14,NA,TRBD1,CASSQFTGGPQETQYF,TGTGCCAGCAGCCAGTTTACAGGGGGACCCCAAGAGACCCAGTACTTC
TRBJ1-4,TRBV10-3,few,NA,CAISDSGNEKLFF,TGTGCCATCAGTGACTCAGGGAATGAAAAACTGTTTTTT
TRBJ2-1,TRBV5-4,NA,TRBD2,CASSYGTSGRAGDEQFF,TGTGCCAGCAGCTATGGGACTAGCGGGAGGGCCGGGGATGAGCAGTTCTTC
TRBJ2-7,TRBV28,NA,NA,CASSPWTQAYEQYF,TGTGCCAGCAGTCCCTGGACGCAAGCCTACGAGCAGTACTTC
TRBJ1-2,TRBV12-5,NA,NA,CASGLTGTGYGYTF,TGTGCTAGTGGATTGACCGGGACGGGTTATGGCTACACCTTC
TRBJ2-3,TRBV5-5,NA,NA,CASSLGDTQYF,TGTGCCAGCAGCTTGGGGGATACGCAGTATTTT
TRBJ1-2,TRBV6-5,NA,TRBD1,CASRTSAGTAYGYTF,TGTGCCAGCAGGACCTCCGCGGGGACAGCCTATGGCTACACCTTC
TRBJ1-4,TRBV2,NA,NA,CASRLGGFEKLFF,TGTGCCAGCAGACTAGGGGGTTTTGAAAAACTGTTTTTT
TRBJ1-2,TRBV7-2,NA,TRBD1,CASSLAGTGALKGYTF,TGTGCCAGCAGCCTCGCGGGGACAGGGGCCCTGAAGGGCTACACCTTC
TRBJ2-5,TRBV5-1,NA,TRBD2,CASSPLGRGGKETQYF,TGCGCCAGCAGCCCCTTAGGAAGGGGAGGGAAAGAGACCCAGTACTTC
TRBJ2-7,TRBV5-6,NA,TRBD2,CASSRKGTSYEQYF,TGTGCCAGCAGCCGAAAAGGGACTAGCTACGAGCAGTACTTC
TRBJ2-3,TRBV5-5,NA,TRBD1,CASSLAGQGWDTQYF,TGTGCCAGCAGCTTGGCGGGACAGGGGTGGGATACGCAGTATTTT
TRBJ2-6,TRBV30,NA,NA,CARVSGANVLTF,TGTGCCCGAGTATCTGGGGCCAACGTCCTGACTTTC
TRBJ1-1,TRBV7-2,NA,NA,CASSLFERQGGDAFF,TGTGCCAGCAGCTTATTCGAAAGGCAGGGAGGGGACGCTTTCTTT
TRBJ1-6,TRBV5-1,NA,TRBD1,CASSKGTGPDSPLHF,TGCGCCAGCAGCAAAGGGACAGGACCTGATTCACCCCTCCACTTT
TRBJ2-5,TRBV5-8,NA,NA,CASSLATVPQETQYF,TGTGCCAGCAGCTTGGCCACAGTCCCCCAAGAGACCCAGTACTTC
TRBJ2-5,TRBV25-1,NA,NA,CASSDSIRGRETQYF,TGTGCCAGCAGTGATTCCATCAGGGGCAGAGAGACCCAGTACTTC
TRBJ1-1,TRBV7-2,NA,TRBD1,CASSHHGTEAEAFF,TGTGCCAGCAGCCATCACGGGACAGAGGCTGAAGCTTTCTTT
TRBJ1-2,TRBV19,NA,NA,CASRGLGTGSDYGYTF,TGTGCCAGTAGGGGCTTAGGAACAGGGTCGGACTATGGCTACACCTTC
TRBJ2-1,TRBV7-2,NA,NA,CASSLVAGEQFF,TGTGCCAGCAGCTTGGTAGCAGGTGAGCAGTTCTTC